This TCR beta chain was obtained from a study of OX40 agonist ivuxolimab in advanced cancers. In the study overall: Recorded diagnoses for dose-escalation patients were hepatocellular carcinoma, melanoma, renal cell or head and neck cancer.

Clones were sequenced by immunoSEQ multiplex PCR, and TCRdb holds only the in-frame ones, with some missing. Of more than 15,000 clones in the sample, 70% to 90% were seen once. V gave up 3 bases and J gave up 2 bases; unmatched junction bases: 2. This CDR3 is 15 amino acids long. The germline V gene encodes CDR1 MGHRA and CDR2 YSYEKL. At cycle 4 day 1, cycle 7 day 1, and baseline, blood was sampled. The chain has TRBV4-1 and TRBJ2-1, with TRBD1 identical over 9 bases. The sample here was CD4+ or CD8+ T cells sorted from blood, taken in a trial of the OX40 agonist ivuxolimab. This TCR came from an adult with an advanced solid tumor such as melanoma, head and neck, liver or kidney cancer. DNA of the CDR3: TGCGCCAGCAGCCAGGACAGGGGAGCCTACAATGAGCAGTTCTTC. This codes for CASSQDRGAYNEQFF.